These 21 T cell receptor beta chains share one sample of origin, sequenced in a study of cytomegalovirus exposure and HLA in healthy donors. The assay was immunoSEQ multiplex PCR, and TCRdb's table has in-frame clones only and misses some. The repertoire has around 150,000 clones, less than 90% of them found once; the top ten carry around 3.4%. Input material: PBMCs. These TCRs come from a woman aged 18-35 years in good health and CMV-seropositive.

The V gene is TRBV9, the J gene TRBJ2-1; D is unresolved. The V end was cut by 0 bases, the J end by 4 bases, with 8 bases between. CDR1 and CDR2 (germline): SGDLS, YYNGEE. The CDR3 runs to 14 residues. The CDR3 here is CASSVAVGYNEQFF. In DNA form, the CDR3 reads TGTGCCAGCAGCGTAGCTGTCGGGTACAATGAGCAGTTCTTC.

The V and J genes are TRBV2 and TRBJ2-7; 7 nucleotides line up with TRBD2. The CDR3 contains 14 residues. Per germline, CDR1 SNHLY and CDR2 FYNNEI. V trimming: 7 bases; J trimming: 0 bases; junction bases outside the gene matches: 6. The CDR3 loop is CASKERGSSYEQYF. CDR3 DNA: TGTGCCAGCAAGGAGCGGGGAAGCTCCTACGAGCAGTACTTC.

CDR3 residues: CASRREGAAEKLFF. The CDR3 bases are TGTGCCAGCAGACGTGAGGGGGCGGCTGAAAAACTGTTTTTT. The chain joins TRBV2 to TRBJ1-4; 7 bases are a match to TRBD1. The CDR3 is 14 amino acids. Per the germline V gene, CDR1 is SNHLY and CDR2 is FYNNEI. V was pared by 6 bases and J by 7 bases, with 8 bases of the junction left unmatched.

This chain links TRBV29-1 with TRBJ1-2, with 7 nucleotides matching TRBD1. J was trimmed by 4 bases and V by 3 bases; bases with no gene match: 5. The CDR3 contains 13 residues. The germline gives CDR1 SQVTM, CDR2 ANQGSEA. CDR3 in DNA: TGCAGCGTTGATCAGGGGGGTGGCTATGGCTACACCTTC. Its translation: CSVDQGGGYGYTF.

In this sample, this clone turned up many times. The rearrangement joins TRBV6-5 to TRBJ2-5, with D possibly TRBD1 on 6 matching bases. CDR3 length: 13 residues. V was pared by 4 bases and J by 2 bases, with 8 bases between. Germline V gene data show CDR1 as MNHEY and CDR2 as SVGAGI. The CDR3: CASSFQGQETQYF. In DNA form, the CDR3 reads TGTGCCAGCAGTTTTCAGGGGCAAGAGACCCAGTACTTC.

V and J are TRBV20-1 and TRBJ1-3; weak D call: TRBD1 (6 bases). This CDR3 region has 11 residues. The germline CDR1 and CDR2 sequences are DFQATT and SNEGSKA (reference sequence). CDR3 in DNA: TGCGGGGGCCCCTCTGGAAACACCATATATTTT. Protein: CGGPSGNTIYF.

The chain combines TRBV29-1 with TRBJ2-5, with D maybe TRBD1 (6 bases). Deletions cut 4 bases from V and 5 bases from J, with 26 bases between. This CDR3 contains 17 residues. Looked up from germline, CDR1 is SQVTM and CDR2 is ANQGSEA. The CDR3 loop is CSVGGFNKDRVGETQYF. DNA for the CDR3: TGCAGCGTTGGGGGGTTTAATAAGGACAGAGTCGGGGAGACCCAGTACTTC.

This clone came up a few times. The V call is TRBV11-2, the J call TRBJ2-3; TRBD2 matches at 11 bases. V was clipped by 4 bases and J by 11 bases; unmatched bases: 11. Germline CDR1 and CDR2: SGHAT and FQNNGV. The CDR3 has 15 residues. The CDR3 reads CASSSFSGRAGRQYF. CDR3 in DNA: TGTGCCAGCAGCTCATTTAGCGGGAGGGCCGGTAGGCAGTATTTT.

The genes are TRBV27 and TRBJ2-1; 7 bases are a match to TRBD2. Trimming removed 2 bases from V and 1 base from J; junction bases left unmatched: 2. The germline V gene has CDR1 MNHEY and CDR2 SMNVEV (reference sequence). The CDR3 length is 15 residues. In DNA, the CDR3 is TGTGCCAGCAGTTTAGGGGGGGGGTCCTACAATGAGCAGTTCTTC. Residues: CASSLGGGSYNEQFF.

This chain links TRBV19 with TRBJ2-1, with D unclear. The CDR3 is made up of 14 amino acids. Germline CDR1 and CDR2: LNHDA and SQIVND (reference sequence). Trimming shortened V by 5 bases and J by 7 bases, and 15 bases separated the two germline ends. CDR3 nucleotides: TGTGCCAGTAGTCCCGCCCTGAGTCGAAATGAGCAGTTCTTC. Its translation: CASSPALSRNEQFF.

The rearrangement uses TRBV14 and TRBJ1-4, with D tentatively TRBD1 (5 bases). CDR3 size: 13 residues. Deletions cut 7 bases from V and 8 bases from J, with 14 bases between. CDR1 is SGHDN and CDR2 is FVKESK in the germline V gene. The DNA for the CDR3 is TGTGCCAGCACCCCGACAGCCTCAGAAAAACTGTTTTTT. It translates to CASTPTASEKLFF. Full variable domain (remainder filled in from reference TRBV14 and TRBJ1-4): EAGVTQFPSHSVIEKGQTVTLRCDPISGHDNLYWYRRVMGKEIKFLLHFVKESKQDESGMPNNRFLAERTGGTYSTLKVQPAELEDSGVYFCASTPTASEKLFFGSGTQLSVL.

For the CDR3, the DNA is TGTGCCAGCAGCCCTAGCGGAAATACGCAGTATTTT. The encoded protein is CASSPSGNTQYF. The V and J genes are TRBV6-1 and TRBJ2-3; 7 bases are shared with TRBD2. This CDR3 comprises 12 residues. Germline lookup yields CDR1 MNHNS and CDR2 SASEGT. J was trimmed by 7 bases and V by 6 bases; bases with no gene match: 4.

The genes are TRBV30 and TRBJ1-1; 10 bases are a match to TRBD1. The CDR3 length is 15 residues. The germline gives CDR1 GTSNPN, CDR2 SVGIG (reference sequence). V gave up 2 bases and J gave up 6 bases; unmatched junction bases: 9. For the CDR3, the DNA is TGTGCCTGGAGTCCCAACCCTGACAGGGGGCCTGAAGCTTTCTTT. Translated, it gives CAWSPNPDRGPEAFF. Variable domain in full (rest from reference TRBV30 and TRBJ1-1): SQTIHQWPATLVQPVGSPLSLECTVEGTSNPNLYWYRQAAGRGLQLLFYSVGIGQISSEVPQNLSASRPQDRQFILSSKKLLLSDSGFYLCAWSPNPDRGPEAFFGQGTRLTVV.

In this sample, this clone turned up once. The genes are TRBV5-6 and TRBJ1-1; no definite D call. CDR3 length: 13 residues. Trimming stripped 0 bases from V and 3 bases from J, with 6 bases between. From germline, CDR1 is SGHDT and CDR2 YYEEEE. CDR3 nucleotides: TGTGCCAGCAGCTTGGACAGCTACACTGAAGCTTTCTTT. The encoded protein is CASSLDSYTEAFF.

This chain joins TRBV29-1 and TRBJ2-7; 13 nucleotides align to TRBD2. The CDR3 spans 13 residues. From germline, CDR1 is SQVTM and CDR2 ANQGSEA. V lost 6 bases to trimming and J lost 3 bases; unmatched junction nucleotides: 2. In DNA, the CDR3 is TGCAGCGTCGGACTAGCGGGAGTCTACGAGCAGTACTTC. Protein: CSVGLAGVYEQYF.

The V and J genes are TRBV19 and TRBJ2-1; D may be TRBD2 (5 bases). The CDR3 spans 14 residues. CDR1 and CDR2 from the germline V gene are LNHDA and SQIVND (reference sequence). V lost 3 bases, J lost 3 bases, and 9 bases lay in between. CDR3 in DNA: TGTGCCAGTAGTATCGGTCGGGACTACAATGAGCAGTTCTTC. Protein product: CASSIGRDYNEQFF. Looking up the rest from reference TRBV19 and TRBJ2-1 gives the full variable domain: DGGITQSPKYLFRKEGQNVTLSCEQNLNHDAMYWYRQDPGQGLRLIYYSQIVNDFQKGDIAEGYSVSREKKESFPLTVTSAQKNPTAFYLCASSIGRDYNEQFFGPGTRLTVL.

The chain carries TRBV9 and TRBJ2-1; maybe TRBD2 (8 bases). CDR3 length equals 17 residues. Deletions cut 4 bases from V and 4 bases from J, with 21 bases between. Germline V CDR1 and CDR2: SGDLS, YYNGEE. The CDR3 protein is CASSSPGGAGGYNEQFF. The CDR3 DNA reads as TGTGCCAGCAGCTCCCCCGGGGGGGCAGGGGGATACAATGAGCAGTTCTTC.

The V and J genes are TRBV6-5 and TRBJ2-7; 7 bases are shared with TRBD1. V lost 3 bases to trimming and J lost 1 base; unmatched junction nucleotides: 3. The CDR3 extends over 14 amino acids. Looked up from germline, CDR1 is MNHEY and CDR2 is SVGAGI. DNA of the CDR3: TGTGCCAGCAGTTATGCGACAGGGTCCTACGAGCAGTACTTC. Residues: CASSYATGSYEQYF.

The gene calls are TRBV2 and TRBJ2-7; perhaps TRBD2 as D (6 bases). The germline V and J ends were trimmed by 4 bases and 3 bases, with 13 bases remaining between them. The CDR3 spans 14 residues. CDR1 SNHLY and CDR2 FYNNEI come from the germline V gene. In DNA form, the CDR3 reads TGTGCCAGCAGTGGTCGGACTATAATCTACGAGCAGTACTTC. Translated, it gives CASSGRTIIYEQYF.

The chain has TRBV5-4 and TRBJ2-7, with TRBD1 identical over 7 bases. V was clipped by 10 bases and J by 5 bases; unmatched bases: 18. Germline V gene sequence: CDR1 SGHNT, CDR2 YYREEE (reference sequence). This CDR3 region has 15 residues. The CDR3 reads CAALPQGQVIHEQYF. The CDR3 nucleotides read TGTGCCGCCTTACCCCAAGGACAGGTTATCCACGAGCAGTACTTC.

This clone has only a few counts. For the CDR3, the DNA is TGTGCCAGCAGCCACGATAGCACCGGGGAGCTGTTTTTT. It is translated as CASSHDSTGELFF. The chain joins TRBV6-1 to TRBJ2-2; D is unclear. In germline, CDR1 is MNHNS, CDR2 SASEGT. This CDR3 has 13 residues. V lost 6 bases, J lost 4 bases, and 9 bases lay in between.